The 2 T cell receptor beta chains below were found in one sample sequenced in a study of T-cell memory formation after mild COVID-19. MiXCR, run by TCRdb on the 5' RACE reads, gives a single entry per CDR3 protein. The table records hundreds of thousands of distinct CDR3 sequences, around 16% of them present only once. Sequencing was done on a sample of PBMCs or a T cell subset sorted from them (not recorded which). All receptors derive from a man aged 18 to 35 who had mild COVID-19 (a few samples of this study predate the infection). Cell type and time point are not known.

The chain employs TRBV6-5 and TRBJ1-2; D not resolved. The CDR3 covers 13 residues. With 0 bases removed from V and 4 bases from J, the gap between germline ends came to 6 bases. From germline, CDR1 is MNHEY and CDR2 SVGAGI. The CDR3 DNA is TGTGCCAGCAGTTACTCCCGTGCCTATGGCTACACCTTC. Translated, it gives CASSYSRAYGYTF.

This clonotype was counted only a few times. J is TRBJ1-1 and V is TRBV5-6; tentative D call: TRBD1 (6 bases). V was cut by 2 bases and J by 6 bases, with 11 bases left in between. CDR3 length equals 13 residues. Germline V gene lookup returns CDR1 SGHDT and CDR2 YYEEEE. The CDR3 loop is CASSFLGASEAFF. The CDR3 DNA reads TGTGCCAGCAGCTTCCTGGGGGCCTCTGAAGCTTTCTTT.